This T cell receptor (beta chain) was found in a study of beta chain features in type 1 diabetes. Background on the study: Age, gender, cell numbers and subset yield matched between patients and controls. Findings and caveats of the study: An over-representation of cells with high TCR expression could result from cDNA sequencing. People with Type 1 diabetes carried modestly yet significantly shorter TCRB CDR3s in all four CD4+ subsets.

The authors took one heparinised blood draw, averaging approximately 120 mL, from each donor. Every sorted population was more than 95% pure. This clone turned up a few times. Its specificity is unknown. The sequenced template was cDNA made from the entire isolated RNA. The table came from immunoSEQ multiplex PCR; TCRdb's copy has only in-frame clones and leaves some out. The repertoire holds some 330,000 clones, with approximately 12% as singletons. The germline CDR1 and CDR2 sequences are SGHAT and FQNNGV. V dropped 4 bases and J dropped 2 bases, with 18 bases sitting between them. The CDR3 is made up of 16 amino acids.

V usage is TRBV11-2 and J usage is TRBJ2-7; the D gene is possibly TRBD2 (6 bases). Sequencing input: naive CD4+ T cells from blood. The clonotype originates from a woman aged 18 to 35 with type 1 diabetes. Here the CDR3 reads CASSSIISGKAYEQYF. The CDR3 nucleotides read TGTGCCAGCAGCTCCATAATTAGCGGCAAAGCCTACGAGCAGTACTTC.